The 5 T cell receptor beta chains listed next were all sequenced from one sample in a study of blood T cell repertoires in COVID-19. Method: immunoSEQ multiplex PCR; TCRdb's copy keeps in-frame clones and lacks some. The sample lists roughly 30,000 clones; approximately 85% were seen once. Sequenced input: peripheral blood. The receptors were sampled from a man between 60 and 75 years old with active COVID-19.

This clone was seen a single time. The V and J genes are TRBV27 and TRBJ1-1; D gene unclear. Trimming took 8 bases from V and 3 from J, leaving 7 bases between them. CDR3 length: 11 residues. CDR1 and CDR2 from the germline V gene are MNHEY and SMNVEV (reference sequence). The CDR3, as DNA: TGTGCCAGCGTTGGCTACACTGAAGCTTTCTTT. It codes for CASVGYTEAFF.

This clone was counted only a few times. In DNA form, the CDR3 reads TGTGCCAGCATCACCGACGGCGGAGATTATGAGCAGTTCTTC. It specifies CASITDGGDYEQFF. The J gene is TRBJ2-1, the V gene TRBV28; D is uncertain. Between the trimmed V and J ends, which lost 7 bases and 8 bases, there was a span of 18 bases. The CDR3 length is 14 residues. Germline CDR1 is MDHEN and CDR2 is SYDVKM.

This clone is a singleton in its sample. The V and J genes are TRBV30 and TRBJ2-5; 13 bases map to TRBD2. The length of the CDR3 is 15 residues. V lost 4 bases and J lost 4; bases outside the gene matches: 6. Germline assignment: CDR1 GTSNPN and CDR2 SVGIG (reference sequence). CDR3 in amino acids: CAWIRLAGGTETQYF. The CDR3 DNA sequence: TGTGCCTGGATAAGACTAGCGGGAGGAACAGAGACCCAGTACTTC.

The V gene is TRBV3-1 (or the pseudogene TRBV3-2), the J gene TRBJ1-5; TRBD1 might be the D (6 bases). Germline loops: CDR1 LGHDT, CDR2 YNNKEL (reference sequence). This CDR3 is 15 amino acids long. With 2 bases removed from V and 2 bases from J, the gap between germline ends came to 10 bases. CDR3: CASSQTRTGNQPQHF. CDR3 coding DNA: TGTGCCAGCAGCCAAACTCGGACAGGCAATCAGCCCCAGCATTTT.

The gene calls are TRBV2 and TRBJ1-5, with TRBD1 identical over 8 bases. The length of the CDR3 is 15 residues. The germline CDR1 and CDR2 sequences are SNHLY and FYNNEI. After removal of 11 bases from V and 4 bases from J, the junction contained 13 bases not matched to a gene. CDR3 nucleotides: TGTGCCTCAGGGCAGGGGGCATTTCCTAATCAGCCCCAGCATTTT. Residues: CASGQGAFPNQPQHF. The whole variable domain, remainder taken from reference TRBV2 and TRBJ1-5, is EPEVTQTPSHQVTQMGQEVILRCVPISNHLYFYWYRQILGQKVEFLVSFYNNEISEKSEIFDDQFSVERPDGSNFTLKIRSTKLEDSAMYFCASGQGAFPNQPQHFGDGTRLSIL.